Listed below are T cell receptor beta chains from one sample, sequenced in a study of shared clonotypes between healthy human individuals. Clones were sequenced by immunoSEQ multiplex PCR, and TCRdb holds only the in-frame ones, with some missing. Here the sample spans roughly 1,800,000 clones, about 95% being singletons. Sequenced input: naive CD8+ T cells sorted from blood. These receptors all come from a man aged 18-30 years in good health. CDR3s include the opening cysteine and the closing phenylalanine or tryptophan. Each record gives: clone size, V gene, D gene, J gene, CDR3 DNA, CDR3 protein. The D gene is left open where the match is weak. Clone size, where shown, is once, few, many, or a class for clones that have expanded.

>once|TRBV9|TRBD2|TRBJ2-3
TGTGCCAGCAGCGTTCCCCTAGCGGGAGGGCCAGATACGCAGTATTTT
CASSVPLAGGPDTQYF
>.|TRBV4-3|.|TRBJ2-3
TGCGCCAGCAGCCAAGATGGTACTACTAGCACAGATACGCAGTATTTT
CASSQDGTTSTDTQYF
>.|TRBV27|.|TRBJ2-1
TGTGCCAGCAGTCCCCTCCCCGGGAACTACAATGAGCAGTTCTTC
CASSPLPGNYNEQFF
>.|TRBV29-1|.|TRBJ2-3
TGCAGCGTCTGGGGGGGCCTTGGGACAGATACGCAGTATTTT
CSVWGGLGTDTQYF
>.|TRBV14|TRBD1|TRBJ2-2
TGTGCCAGCAGCCAACTGGACAGGTCGGGCAAGTACACCGGGGAGCTGTTTTTT
CASSQLDRSGKYTGELFF
>.|TRBV11-2|TRBD2|TRBJ2-5
TGTGCCAGCAGCTTATATCCAGCGGGGGGAGAGACCCAGTACTTC
CASSLYPAGGETQYF
>.|TRBV30|TRBD1|TRBJ2-7
TGTGCCTGGGGACAGGAGATCTCCTACGAGCAGTACTTC
CAWGQEISYEQYF
>.|TRBV13|.|TRBJ1-1
TGTGCCAGCAGCACCGTCGGGGCGGGTTACACTGAAGCTTTCTTT
CASSTVGAGYTEAFF
>.|TRBV4-3|TRBD1|TRBJ1-1
TGCGCCAGCAGCCAAGACGGACAGGTGGGGGGAGGCACTGAAGCTTTCTTT
CASSQDGQVGGGTEAFF
>.|TRBV7-2|.|TRBJ2-7
TGTGCCAGCAGCTTAGAGCCCCCGGGGACTGGGGCCTACGAGCAGTACTTC
CASSLEPPGTGAYEQYF
>.|TRBV10-1|.|TRBJ2-5
TGCGCCAGCAGTGAAAGCGGGGAGACCCAGTACTTC
CASSESGETQYF
>.|TRBV9|.|TRBJ2-3
TGTGCCAGCAGCGTAGCGGGGGCAGATACGCAGTATTTT
CASSVAGADTQYF
>.|TRBV19|TRBD2|TRBJ2-7
TGTGCCAGTAGTCCCGGGACTAGCGGGACCTTTGAGCAGTACTTC
CASSPGTSGTFEQYF
>.|TRBV15|.|TRBJ1-3
TGTGCCACCAGCAACTGGGCAGAGTTTTTCTCTGGAAACACCATATATTTT
CATSNWAEFFSGNTIYF
>.|TRBV4-3|.|TRBJ2-7
TGCGCCAGCAGCCAAAGAGGGGGGCACGAGCAGTACTTC
CASSQRGGHEQYF
>.|TRBV27|TRBD1|TRBJ1-3
TGTGCCAGCAGTCCCGGGACAGCGGGGGCCAACACCATATATTTT
CASSPGTAGANTIYF
>.|TRBV7-8|.|TRBJ2-3
TGTGCCAGCAGCTCATCCAACGGAGATACGCAGTATTTT
CASSSSNGDTQYF
>.|TRBV6-5|TRBD2|TRBJ2-7
TGTGCCAGCAGCCTCGGGACTAGCGGGACCTACGAGCAGTACTTC
CASSLGTSGTYEQYF
>.|TRBV28|.|TRBJ2-5
TGTGCCAGCAGTATAATGACAGGAGAGACCCAGTACTTC
CASSIMTGETQYF
>.|TRBV4-3|.|TRBJ2-1
TGCGCCAGCAGCCAAGATCAGGGGGGAGCAATCAATGAGCAGTTCTTC
CASSQDQGGAINEQFF
>.|TRBV30|.|TRBJ2-7
TGTGCCTGGAGCGTGGACTCCTACGAGCAGTACTTC
CAWSVDSYEQYF
>.|TRBV7-8|TRBD2|TRBJ2-7
TGTGCCAGCAGCTTAGACGGGGGGGCTTACGAGCAGTACTTC
CASSLDGGAYEQYF
>.|TRBV6-6|.|TRBJ2-2
TGTGCCAGCAGGGGTGGTCACCAGAACACCGGGGAGCTGTTTTTT
CASRGGHQNTGELFF
>.|TRBV9|.|TRBJ2-3
TGTGCCAGCAGCGTAGTCTTGCAGGATACGCAGTATTTT
CASSVVLQDTQYF
>once|TRBV4-3|.|TRBJ2-5
TGCGCCAGCAGCCAAGATAGGTCTAGCTGGGTAGAGACCCAGTACTTC
CASSQDRSSWVETQYF
>.|TRBV6-1|.|TRBJ1-1
TGTGCCAGCAGTGAATTGATTGGGGAGGTAATGAACACTGAAGCTTTCTTT
CASSELIGEVMNTEAFF
>.|TRBV28|.|TRBJ1-1
TGTGCCAGCAGTTTATGGGGTAAAGGGGCCCCTCGACCGAACACTGAAGCTTTCTTT
CASSLWGKGAPRPNTEAFF
>.|TRBV5-1|.|TRBJ1-5
TGCGCCAGCAGCTTGAACTGGGGGGATCAGCCCCAGCATTTT
CASSLNWGDQPQHF
>.|TRBV7-8|.|TRBJ2-7
TGTGCCAGCAGCTCTATACAGGGTACCTACGAGCAGTACTTC
CASSSIQGTYEQYF
>.|TRBV28|.|TRBJ1-1
TGTGCCAGCAGTAAGGGGACCGTGAACACTGAAGCTTTCTTT
CASSKGTVNTEAFF
>.|TRBV6-1|.|TRBJ2-7
TGTGCCAGCAGTGACGACACCCCCTACGAGCAGTACTTC
CASSDDTPYEQYF
>.|TRBV30|.|TRBJ2-5
TGTGCCTGGAGTGGGTCCGGGGAGACCCAGTACTTC
CAWSGSGETQYF
>once|TRBV7-2|.|TRBJ2-7
TGTGCCAGCAGCTCACCCGTCCGGGGTCTCTTCAGCGAGCAGTACTTC
CASSSPVRGLFSEQYF
>.|TRBV6-5|TRBD2|TRBJ2-1
TGTGCCAGCAGTTATTTCACTAGCGGGGGTTACAATGAGCAGTTCTTC
CASSYFTSGGYNEQFF
>.|TRBV27|TRBD2|TRBJ2-1
TGTGCAGCGGGAGGGAGCTCCTACAATGAGCAGTTCTTC
CAAGGSSYNEQFF
>.|TRBV4-2|TRBD2|TRBJ2-7
TGTGCCAGCAGCCAAGTCGCTAGCGGGGGAACCGAGCGGCAGTACTTC
CASSQVASGGTERQYF
>.|TRBV29-1|.|TRBJ2-6
TGCAGCGTTGAAGATGGGACCACTCCATCTGGGGCCAACGTCCTGACTTTC
CSVEDGTTPSGANVLTF
>.|TRBV27|TRBD1|TRBJ2-7
TGTGCCAGCAGTCCTAGACAGGGGACATACGAGCAGTACTTC
CASSPRQGTYEQYF
>.|TRBV6-6|.|TRBJ1-6
TGTGCCAGCAGTTACTCGATGTACTCACCCCTCCACTTT
CASSYSMYSPLHF
>.|TRBV6-4|TRBD2|TRBJ2-1
TGTGCCACCTTAGGAGCTACTAGCGGGGATTACAATGAGCAGTTCTTC
CATLGATSGDYNEQFF
>.|TRBV7-9|.|TRBJ2-1
TGTGCCAGCAGCTTAGACGGCGTCTACAATGAGCAGTTCTTC
CASSLDGVYNEQFF
>.|TRBV4-1|.|TRBJ2-7
TGCGCCAGCAGCCAAGAATTTCCAGCGCCTAGCTCCTACGAGCAGTACTTC
CASSQEFPAPSSYEQYF
>once|TRBV7-3|TRBD1|TRBJ1-4
TGTGCCAGCGCCCGCCCGGGACAGGCCCCGGGAGGCATGGAAAAACTGTTTTTT
CASARPGQAPGGMEKLFF
>.|TRBV9|.|TRBJ2-3
TGTGCCAGCAGCCCCGGCTCGGGACCTATAGATACGCAGTATTTT
CASSPGSGPIDTQYF
>.|TRBV7-9|.|TRBJ2-6
TGTGCCAGCAGCTTAGCCGGCTCAGACTCTGGGGCCAACGTCCTGACTTTC
CASSLAGSDSGANVLTF
>.|TRBV27|TRBD2|TRBJ2-3
TGTGCCAGCAGAGAATCGGGACTAGCGGGAGCAAGCACAGATACGCAGTATTTT
CASRESGLAGASTDTQYF
>.|TRBV9|.|TRBJ1-2
TGTGCCAGCAGCCCGACCGGGACTAACTATGGCTACACCTTC
CASSPTGTNYGYTF
>.|TRBV5-1|.|TRBJ1-2
TGCGCCAGCAGCTTGGATCCTAAGGGAGGGTATGGCTACACCTTC
CASSLDPKGGYGYTF
>.|TRBV27|.|TRBJ1-5
TGTGCCAGCACCAGACCGGAGTTATTCGGCCCGAGGCAGCCCCAGCATTTT
CASTRPELFGPRQPQHF
>.|TRBV27|.|TRBJ2-6
TGTGCCAGCAGGGAAACTGGCTCTGGGGCCAACGTCCTGACTTTC
CASRETGSGANVLTF
>.|TRBV7-9|.|TRBJ2-6
TGTGCCAGCAGCTTAGCTGCGGGGTCTTCTGGGGCCAACGTCCTGACTTTC
CASSLAAGSSGANVLTF
>once|TRBV19|TRBD1|TRBJ1-5
TGTGCCAGTCACGAAGACAGGGCGGGCAATCAGCCCCAGCATTTT
CASHEDRAGNQPQHF
>.|TRBV19|TRBD1|TRBJ2-1
TGTGCCAGTAGTATTTGGGACAGGGTCAACGATGAGCAGTTCTTC
CASSIWDRVNDEQFF
>.|TRBV11-2|.|TRBJ2-5
TGTGCCAGCAGCTACCCCGGTCGAGAGACCCAGTACTTC
CASSYPGRETQYF
>once|TRBV4-1|.|TRBJ2-5
TGCGCCAGCAGCCAAGAAGCAGCGTACCAAGAGACCCAGTACTTC
CASSQEAAYQETQYF
>.|TRBV27|.|TRBJ2-7
TGTGCCAGCAGTTTCGGCCAGGGAATCTACGAGCAGTACTTC
CASSFGQGIYEQYF
>.|TRBV6-6|.|TRBJ2-7
TGTGCCAGCAGCCCAGAGTACGGCTACGAGCAGTACTTC
CASSPEYGYEQYF
>once|TRBV30|TRBD2|TRBJ2-3
TGTGCCTGGGACCGACTAGCGCCAGATACGCAGTATTTT
CAWDRLAPDTQYF
>.|TRBV4-1|TRBD2|TRBJ2-7
TGCGCCAGCAGCCAAGATCGGGTAGCGGGGGACCCCTCCTACGAGCAGTACTTC
CASSQDRVAGDPSYEQYF